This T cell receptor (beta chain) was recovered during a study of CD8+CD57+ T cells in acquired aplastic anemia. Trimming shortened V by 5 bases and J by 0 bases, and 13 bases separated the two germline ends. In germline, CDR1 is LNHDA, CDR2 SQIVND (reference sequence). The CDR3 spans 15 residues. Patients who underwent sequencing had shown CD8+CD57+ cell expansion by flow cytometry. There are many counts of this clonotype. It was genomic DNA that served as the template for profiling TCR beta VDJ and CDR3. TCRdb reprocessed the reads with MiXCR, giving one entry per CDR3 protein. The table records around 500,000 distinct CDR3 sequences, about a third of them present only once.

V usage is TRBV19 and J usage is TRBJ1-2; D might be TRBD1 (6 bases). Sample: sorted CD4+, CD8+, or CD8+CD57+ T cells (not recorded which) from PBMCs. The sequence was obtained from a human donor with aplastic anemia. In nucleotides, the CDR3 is TGTGCCAGTAGTCAAACAGGGTCCTCTAACTATGGCTACACCTTC. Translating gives CASSQTGSSNYGYTF.